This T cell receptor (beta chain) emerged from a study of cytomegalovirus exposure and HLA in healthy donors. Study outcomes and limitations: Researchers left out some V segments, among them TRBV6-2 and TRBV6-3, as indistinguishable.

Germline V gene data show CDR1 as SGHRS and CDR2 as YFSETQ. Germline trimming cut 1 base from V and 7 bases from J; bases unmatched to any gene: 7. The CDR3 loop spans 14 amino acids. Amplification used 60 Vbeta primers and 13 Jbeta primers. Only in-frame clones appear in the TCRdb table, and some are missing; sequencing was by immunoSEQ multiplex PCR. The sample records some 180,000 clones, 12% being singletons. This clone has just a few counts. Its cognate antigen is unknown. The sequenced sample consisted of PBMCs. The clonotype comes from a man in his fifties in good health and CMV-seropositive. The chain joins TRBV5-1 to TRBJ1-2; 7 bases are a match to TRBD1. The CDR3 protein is CASSLTGDEGGYTF. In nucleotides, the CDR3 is TGCGCCAGCAGCTTGACAGGGGATGAGGGTGGCTACACCTTC.